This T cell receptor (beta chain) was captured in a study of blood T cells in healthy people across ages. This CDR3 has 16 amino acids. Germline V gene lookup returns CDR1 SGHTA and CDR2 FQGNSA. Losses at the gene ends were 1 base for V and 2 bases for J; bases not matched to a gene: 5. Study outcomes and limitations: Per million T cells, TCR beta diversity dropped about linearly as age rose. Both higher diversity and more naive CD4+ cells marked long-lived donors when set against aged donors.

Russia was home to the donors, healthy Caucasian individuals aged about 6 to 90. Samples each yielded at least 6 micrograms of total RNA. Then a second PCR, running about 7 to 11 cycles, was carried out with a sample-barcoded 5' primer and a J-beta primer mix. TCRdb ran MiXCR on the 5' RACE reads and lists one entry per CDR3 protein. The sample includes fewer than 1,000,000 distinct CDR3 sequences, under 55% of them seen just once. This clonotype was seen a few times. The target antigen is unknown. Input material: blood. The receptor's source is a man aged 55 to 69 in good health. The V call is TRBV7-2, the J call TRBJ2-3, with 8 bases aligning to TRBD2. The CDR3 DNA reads TGTGCCAGCAGCTTAGAAGCGGGGGCCGCCACAGATACGCAGTATTTT. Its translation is CASSLEAGAATDTQYF. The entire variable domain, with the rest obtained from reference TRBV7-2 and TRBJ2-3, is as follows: GAGVSQSPSNKVTEKGKDVELRCDPISGHTALYWYRQSLGQGLEFLIYFQGNSAPDKSGLPSDRFSAERTGGSVSTLTIQRTQQEDSAVYLCASSLEAGAATDTQYFGPGTRLTVL.